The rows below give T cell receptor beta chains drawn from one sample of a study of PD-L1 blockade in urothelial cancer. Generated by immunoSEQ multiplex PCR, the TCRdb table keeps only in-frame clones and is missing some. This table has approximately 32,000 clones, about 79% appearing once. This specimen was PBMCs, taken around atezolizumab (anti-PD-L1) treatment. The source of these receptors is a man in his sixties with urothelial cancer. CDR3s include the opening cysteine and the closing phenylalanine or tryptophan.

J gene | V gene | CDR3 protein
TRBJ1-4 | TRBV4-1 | CASSQGTATNEKLFF
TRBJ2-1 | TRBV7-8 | CASSHTSGGENEQFF
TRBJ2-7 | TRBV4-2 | CASSQDLGLAVPYEQYF
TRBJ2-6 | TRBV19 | CASSTRTGDPFSGANVLTF
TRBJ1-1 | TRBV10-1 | CASRMDRGGTEAFF
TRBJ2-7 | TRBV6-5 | CASRIAGGPLKQYF
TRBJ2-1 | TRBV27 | CASSFFVWRGGPNEQFF
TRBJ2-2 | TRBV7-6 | CASSIVQGGELFF
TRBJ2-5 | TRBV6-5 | CASSYEEAGTQYF
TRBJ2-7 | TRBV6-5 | CASSQLTGGREQYF
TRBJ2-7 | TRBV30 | CAWSWDSSSYEQYF
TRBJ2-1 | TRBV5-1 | CASSPTAAGVDFGQFF
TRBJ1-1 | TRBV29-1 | CSVGQGSRTEAFF
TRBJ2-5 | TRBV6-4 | CASSVSSAETQYF
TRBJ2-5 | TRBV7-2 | CASSLRRGPGQETQYF
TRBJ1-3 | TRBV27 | CASSSTGIHGNTIYF
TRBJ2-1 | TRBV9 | CASSETSGDYNEQFF
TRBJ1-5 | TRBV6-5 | CASSRATGSNQPQHF
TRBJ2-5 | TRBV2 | CASSSGTSGQETQYF
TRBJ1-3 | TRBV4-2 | CASSPAGTWDSTTIYF
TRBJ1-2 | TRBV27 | CASSLKVGAYGYTF
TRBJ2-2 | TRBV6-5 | CASRGLGGAGELFF
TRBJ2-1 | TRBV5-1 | CASSTGQGRYNEQFF
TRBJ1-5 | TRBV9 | CASSPGNRDQPQHF
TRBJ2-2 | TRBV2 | CASRGQGARTGELFF
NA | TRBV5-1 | CASSADSHLSYEQYF
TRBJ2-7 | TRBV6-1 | CASRRNEQYF
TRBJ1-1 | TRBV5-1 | CASGKGAMNTEAFF
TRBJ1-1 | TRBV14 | CASSQDPAGRTEAFF
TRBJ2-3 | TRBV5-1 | CASSLALAGYSTDTQYF
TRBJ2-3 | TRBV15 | CATSRGRTGGGSDTQYF
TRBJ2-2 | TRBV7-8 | CASSLANGGTNTGELFF
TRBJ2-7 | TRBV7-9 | CASSLGATSKYF
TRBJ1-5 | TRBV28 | CASSTRGTGDNQPQHF
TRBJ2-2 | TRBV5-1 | CASSLQGANTGELFF
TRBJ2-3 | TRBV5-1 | CASSLAQGDTQYF
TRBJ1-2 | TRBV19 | CASRVSDYGYTF
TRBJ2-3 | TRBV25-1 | CASKGQGTDTQYF
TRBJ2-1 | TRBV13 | CASSSILDGLLLSYNEQFF
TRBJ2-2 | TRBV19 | CASSGTGVNTGELFF
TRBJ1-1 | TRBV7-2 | CASSPGQAYTEAFF
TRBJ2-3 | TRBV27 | CASSEGLAGLTDTQYF
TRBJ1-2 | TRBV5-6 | CASSPPGPAMMYGYTF
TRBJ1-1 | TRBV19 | CASSWGGTEAFF
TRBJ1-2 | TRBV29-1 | CSAVQGYGYTF
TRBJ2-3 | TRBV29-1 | CSVDRVAGDTQYF